The rows below give T cell receptor beta chains drawn from one sample of a study of T cell responses to AZD1222 COVID-19 vaccine. Data came from immunoSEQ multiplex PCR; TCRdb stores just in-frame clones and leaves some out. This table has 99,000 or so clones, approximately 90% appearing once. Specimen: peripheral blood, collected on day 0 of AZD1222 vaccination. Receptor source: an adult in good health. The CDR3 runs from the conserved cysteine through the conserved F or W. Fields, in order: V gene, D gene, J gene, clone size, CDR3 DNA, CDR3 protein. A D gene is named only where the DNA matches it firmly. Clone size, where shown, is once, few, many, or a class for clones that have expanded.

TRBV6-5	.	TRBJ1-5	.	TGTGCCAGCAGCCTAGACAGTAGCAATCAGCCCCAGCATTTT	CASSLDSSNQPQHF
TRBV6-4	.	TRBJ1-1	.	TGTGCCAGCATAGGCAGGGTGAACACTGAAGCTTTCTTT	CASIGRVNTEAFF
TRBV27	.	TRBJ1-4	.	TGTGCCAGCAGGCGCGGCTCAACTAATGAAAAACTGTTTTTT	CASRRGSTNEKLFF
TRBV5-1	.	TRBJ2-2	.	TGCGCCAGTCGACAGGGAGGGACCGGGGAGCTGTTTTTT	CASRQGGTGELFF
TRBV15	TRBD1	TRBJ2-3	.	TGTGCCACCAGCAGATTCCGGGACAGACCAGATACGCAGTATTTT	CATSRFRDRPDTQYF
TRBV5-6	TRBD1	TRBJ1-1	.	TGTGCCAGCAGCCGCACGGGACAGGGGGCAAACACTGAAGCTTTCTTT	CASSRTGQGANTEAFF
TRBV6-5	.	TRBJ1-2	once	TGTGCCAGTGTACGTGGTGGCTACACCTTC	CASVRGGYTF
TRBV19	.	TRBJ1-5	.	TGTGCCAGTAGTATACAGGGGCGCAATCAGCCCCAGCATTTT	CASSIQGRNQPQHF
TRBV3-1/TRBV3-2	.	TRBJ1-1	once	TGTGCCAGCAGGGGGGGGAGTGTGAACACTGAAGCTTTCTTT	CASRGGSVNTEAFF
TRBV6-2/TRBV6-3	.	TRBJ2-1	.	TGTGCCAGCAGTTACCCCGGGACTCGGTCCTACAATGAGCAGTTCTTC	CASSYPGTRSYNEQFF
TRBV6-1	.	TRBJ1-2	.	TGTGCCAGCAGTGAAGCGGCGGCCCAATTCAACTATGGCTACACCTTC	CASSEAAAQFNYGYTF
TRBV27	.	TRBJ2-2	.	TGTGCCAGCAGTTCTCATGGGGGGCCCGGGGAGCTGTTTTTT	CASSSHGGPGELFF
TRBV2	.	TRBJ1-2	.	TGTGCCAGCAGAAAGGACGCTCAATCCTATGGCTACACCTTC	CASRKDAQSYGYTF
TRBV29-1	.	TRBJ2-6	.	TGCAGCGTTGTAGGGATTACTGGGGCCAACGTCCTGACTTTC	CSVVGITGANVLTF
TRBV6-2/TRBV6-3	.	TRBJ1-1	.	TGTGCCAGCAGTTACCCACCAGGACGGACGACGAGCACTGAAGCTTTCTTT	CASSYPPGRTTSTEAFF
TRBV11-3	.	TRBJ1-2	few	TGTGCCAGCAGCCCCTTCAAGGGCTATGGCTACACCTTC	CASSPFKGYGYTF
TRBV6-1	.	TRBJ1-2	.	TGTGCCAGCAGTGAAGCGGGCAACGAGTATGGCTACACCTTC	CASSEAGNEYGYTF
TRBV5-1	TRBD1	TRBJ1-1	.	TGCGCCAGCAGCAGACAGGGCCTCACTGAAGCTTTCTTT	CASSRQGLTEAFF
TRBV5-1	.	TRBJ1-1	.	TGCGCCAGCAGCTTGGCGGGGGGATCTGAAGCTTTCTTT	CASSLAGGSEAFF
TRBV4-3	.	TRBJ1-6	.	TGCGCCAGCAGCCAGGGTGGGGGAGTTAATTCACCCCTCCACTTT	CASSQGGGVNSPLHF
TRBV25-1	.	TRBJ2-3	.	TGTGCCAGCAGTGGAGTGGGGGCCCCGCTCACAGATACGCAGTATTTT	CASSGVGAPLTDTQYF
TRBV6-5	.	TRBJ1-4	.	TGTGCCAGCAGTTCCCTATCGGGGGGGAATGAAAAACTGTTTTTT	CASSSLSGGNEKLFF
TRBV15	.	TRBJ2-1	.	TGTGCCACCAGCAGAGGGATTCAGGACCAGCCTCTCTTC	CATSRGIQDQPLF
TRBV4-2	TRBD2	TRBJ2-5	.	TGTGCCAGCAGCCAAGCGGGGGGGTCCCCAGAGACCCAGTACTTC	CASSQAGGSPETQYF
TRBV15	.	TRBJ1-5	once	TGTGCCACCAGCAGAGATTCTTCAGGCAGTCAGCCCCAGCATTTT	CATSRDSSGSQPQHF
TRBV5-1	.	TRBJ2-3	.	TGTGCCAGCAGCCCCCTCAGAGGGACAGATACGCAGTATTTT	CASSPLRGTDTQYF
TRBV19	.	TRBJ1-4	.	TGTGCCAGTAGTATCGGGGGGCTTGCTAATGAAAAACTGTTTTTT	CASSIGGLANEKLFF
TRBV7-9	TRBD1	TRBJ1-5	.	TGTGCCAGCAGCCCAGGGGGACGGGACAATCAGCCCCAGCATTTT	CASSPGGRDNQPQHF
TRBV29-1	.	TRBJ1-2	once	TGCAGCGTTGAAGTAAATGGGCTCAACTATGGCTACACCTTC	CSVEVNGLNYGYTF
TRBV12-5	TRBD1	TRBJ2-3	few	TGTGCTAGTGGTCTAGACAGGGTCCCCACAGATACGCAGTATTTT	CASGLDRVPTDTQYF
TRBV6-5	TRBD1	TRBJ1-1	.	TGTGCCAGCAGTTACTCGGTACAGGGGGTTGCGAGAGGAGCTTTCTTT	CASSYSVQGVARGAFF
TRBV6-2/TRBV6-3	.	TRBJ1-1	.	TGTGCCAGCAGTTTCCATCAGGGCCCCCTTGAAGCTTTCTTT	CASSFHQGPLEAFF
TRBV29-1	.	TRBJ2-7	.	TGCAGCGTGGTATGGACGGATTCTTCCTACGAGCAGTACTTC	CSVVWTDSSYEQYF
TRBV6-1	.	TRBJ1-1	once	TGTGCCAGCAGTGAATGGGCCCAAGCTTTCTTT	CASSEWAQAFF
TRBV5-6	.	TRBJ2-3	.	TGTGCCAGCAGCTTGTTAAGCACAGATACGCAGTATTTT	CASSLLSTDTQYF
TRBV7-6	.	TRBJ1-5	few	TGTGCCAGCAGCTCCAGGGGAGATCAGCCCCAGCATTTT	CASSSRGDQPQHF
TRBV25-1	TRBD2	TRBJ2-7	few	TGTGCCAGCAGTGAATGGGGTAGCGGGGGGGCCAAGTCCTACGAGCAGTACTTC	CASSEWGSGGAKSYEQYF
TRBV10-3	.	TRBJ2-1	.	TGTGCCATCAGGCCTCAGGGTTTGGCGTACAATGAGCAGTTCTTC	CAIRPQGLAYNEQFF
TRBV5-6	TRBD1	TRBJ2-1	.	TGTGCCAGCAGCTTGCGTCCCGGGACAGGGGTAAGCTCCTACAATGAGCAGTTCTTC	CASSLRPGTGVSSYNEQFF
TRBV24-1	.	TRBJ2-5	.	TGTGCCACCAGTGAATTCCCGGAGGGGGCGAGGGAGACCCAGTACTTC	CATSEFPEGARETQYF
TRBV10-3	TRBD2	TRBJ2-1	once	TGTGCCATCAGTGACCAGACCACTAGCGGGAGCTCCTACAATGAGCAGTTCTTC	CAISDQTTSGSSYNEQFF
TRBV7-2	.	TRBJ2-7	.	TGTGCCAGCAGCTCACCCCCGGACAGAGGTACCTACGAGCAGTACTTC	CASSSPPDRGTYEQYF
TRBV19	.	TRBJ1-1	.	TGTGCCAGTCTCCCGTTACATGTTTGGAACACTGAAGCTTTCTTT	CASLPLHVWNTEAFF
TRBV25-1	.	TRBJ2-3	few	TGTGCCAGCAGTGAATCCAGTCCCCCATCAGATACGCAGTATTTT	CASSESSPPSDTQYF
TRBV7-9	.	TRBJ2-7	many	TGTGCCAGCAGCCAACATCCGGGACGTCACTACGAGCAGTACTTC	CASSQHPGRHYEQYF
TRBV3-1/TRBV3-2	.	TRBJ1-5	.	TGTGCCAGCTACTTCGGTTCGGATCAGCCCCAGCATTTT	CASYFGSDQPQHF
TRBV5-4	TRBD2	TRBJ2-1	.	TGTGCCAGCAGCTTGGGGTGGGCGGGAGCCTCCTACAATGAGCAGTTCTTC	CASSLGWAGASYNEQFF
TRBV24-1	TRBD1	TRBJ2-1	few	TGTGCCACCAGTGATCCAACAGGGGCCCAATCCTACAATGAGCAGTTCTTC	CATSDPTGAQSYNEQFF
TRBV6-4	.	TRBJ1-6	.	TGTGCCAGCAGCCGGGACACCTCCAATTCACCCCTCCACTTT	CASSRDTSNSPLHF
TRBV6-1	.	TRBJ2-2	.	TGTGCCAGCAGTGATTCAGCGGGGACAGGGGAGCTGTTTTTT	CASSDSAGTGELFF
TRBV10-2	TRBD1	TRBJ1-2	once	TGCGCCAGCAGTGAAAGGGGGCGTACCTATGGCTACACCTTC	CASSERGRTYGYTF